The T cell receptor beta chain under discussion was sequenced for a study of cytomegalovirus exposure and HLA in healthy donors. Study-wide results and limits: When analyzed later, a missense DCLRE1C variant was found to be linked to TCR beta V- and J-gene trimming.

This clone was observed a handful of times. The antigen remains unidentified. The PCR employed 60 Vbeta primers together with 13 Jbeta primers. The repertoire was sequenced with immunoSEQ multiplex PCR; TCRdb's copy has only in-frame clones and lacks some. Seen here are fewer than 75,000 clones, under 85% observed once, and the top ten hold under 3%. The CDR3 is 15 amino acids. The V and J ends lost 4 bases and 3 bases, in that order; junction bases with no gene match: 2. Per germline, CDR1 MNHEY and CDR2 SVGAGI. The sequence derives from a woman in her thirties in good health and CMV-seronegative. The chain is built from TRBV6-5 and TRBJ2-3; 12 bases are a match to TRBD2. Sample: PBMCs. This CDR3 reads CASSSGLAGTDTQYF. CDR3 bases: TGTGCCAGCAGTTCCGGACTAGCGGGGACAGATACGCAGTATTTT.